This record concerns one T cell receptor beta chain sequence. Its antigen remains unidentified. The CDR3 sequence is 16 residues long. Per the germline V gene, CDR1 is SGDLS and CDR2 is YYNGEE. Trimming removed 4 bases from V and 9 bases from J; junction bases left unmatched: 17. While unrecorded immune exposures were likely, the donors were nominally healthy when sampled. The data originate from a study of cytomegalovirus exposure and HLA in healthy donors. Whole-study results and caveats: The study assumed roughly uniform donor sequencing depth for presence/absence analyses.

A multiplex PCR was run with 60 Vbeta primers and 13 Jbeta primers. Only in-frame clones appear in the TCRdb table, and some are missing; sequencing was by immunoSEQ multiplex PCR. The table includes about 120,000 clones, about 80% detected once. What was sequenced was PBMCs. The chain combines TRBV9 with TRBJ1-2; 8 nucleotides match TRBD1. This TCR came from a man aged 25-40 years in good health and CMV-seronegative. Here the CDR3 reads CASSYRGNTVRSSYTF. In nucleotides, the CDR3 is TGTGCCAGCAGCTACAGGGGGAACACCGTAAGGAGTAGCTACACCTTC. Full variable domain (outside the CDR3, taken from reference TRBV9 and TRBJ1-2): DSGVTQTPKHLITATGQRVTLRCSPRSGDLSVYWYQQSLDQGLQFLIQYYNGEERAKGNILERFSAQQFPDLHSELNLSSLELGDSALYFCASSYRGNTVRSSYTFGSGTRLTVV.